The clone carrying this T cell receptor (beta chain) was found once. The antigen is unknown. Germline V CDR1 and CDR2: KGHSH, LQKENI. V was pared by 3 bases and J by 7 bases, with 8 bases of the junction left unmatched. This CDR3 region has 15 residues. The sample comes from a study of cytomegalovirus exposure and HLA in healthy donors. The PCR had 60 Vbeta and 13 Jbeta primers. Profiling relied on immunoSEQ multiplex PCR, and the TCRdb table lists in-frame clones only, not all of them. The sample has about 110,000 clones; roughly 68% are singletons. Study conclusions and caveats: Common viral pathogens were later found to be apparently linked to several of the most significant clusters. HLA allele associations emerged for 17,000 or so TCR beta sequences in a later analysis, at 0.05 false discovery rate. In vitro work confirmed that three CMV-associated chains recognize CMV antigens. Clonal expansion, a later analysis showed, was greater in HLA-associated TCR beta chains than in equally common others.

J is TRBJ1-5 and V is TRBV18; 8 nucleotides match TRBD1. The sequence was obtained from a woman aged 30 to 39 in good health and CMV-seronegative. Material for sequencing was PBMCs. CDR3 nucleotides: TGTGCCAGCTCACCCGGACAGGGCGGTGTCCAGCCCCAGCATTTT. It translates to CASSPGQGGVQPQHF.